The 19 T cell receptor beta chains below come from one sample, sequenced in a study of beta chain features in type 1 diabetes. Expressed TCRB transcripts were sequenced because the isolated RNA had all been reverse transcribed beforehand. The table came from immunoSEQ multiplex PCR; TCRdb's copy has only in-frame clones and leaves some out. The repertoire has about 470,000 clones, around 28% of them found once; the top ten carry around 0.065%. The sequenced sample consisted of naive CD4+ T cells from blood. These receptors were obtained from a man between 18 and 35 years old in good health.

The rearrangement links TRBV11-2 to TRBJ2-3, with a weak D call TRBD1 (5 bases). The CDR3 sequence is 15 residues long. V was cut by 3 bases and J by 1 base, with 11 bases left in between. Germline CDR1 and CDR2: SGHAT and FQNNGV. DNA of the CDR3: TGTGCCAGCAGCTTTAGGGGTACCGGCACAGATACGCAGTATTTT. Translation gives CASSFRGTGTDTQYF.

This chain connects TRBV15 to TRBJ2-1; 7 bases are shared with TRBD1. This CDR3 contains 16 residues. CDR1 is LNHNV, CDR2 YYDKDF, per germline (reference sequence). V trimming: 0 bases; J trimming: 4 bases; junction bases outside the gene matches: 6. The CDR3 loop is CATSRDTGVNYNEQFF. The CDR3 region has the DNA TGTGCCACCAGCAGAGATACAGGGGTAAATTACAATGAGCAGTTCTTC.

This clone has only a few counts. The rearrangement uses TRBV9 and TRBJ2-7; 8 bases are shared with TRBD2. Trimming cost V 5 bases and J 2 bases; bases outside gene matches: 6. Germline assignment: CDR1 SGDLS and CDR2 YYNGEE. CDR3 length: 14 residues. The CDR3 bases are TGTGCCAGCAGTTACGGACTAGCTCCCTACGAGCAGTACTTC. Translated: CASSYGLAPYEQYF.

The chain joins TRBV5-4 to TRBJ1-1; tentative D call: TRBD1 (6 bases). Germline V gives CDR1 SGHNT, CDR2 YYREEE (reference sequence). The CDR3 covers 14 residues. V lost 0 bases to trimming and J lost 4 bases, with 10 bases between them. CDR3 bases: TGTGCCAGCAGCTTGGACAGGGTCAGCACTGAAGCTTTCTTT. Its protein product is CASSLDRVSTEAFF. Based on the CDR3 plus reference TRBV5-4 and TRBJ1-1, the full variable domain is ETGVTQSPTHLIKTRGQQVTLRCSSQSGHNTVSWYQQALGQGPQFIFQYYREEENGRGNFPPRFSGLQFPNYSSELNVNALELDDSALYLCASSLDRVSTEAFFGQGTRLTVV.

V gene TRBV4-3 combines with J gene TRBJ2-5; 8 positions match TRBD1. CDR1 is LGHNA, CDR2 YSLEER, per germline. The CDR3 is 14 residues long. The V segment lost 1 base and the J segment 5 bases; nucleotides outside the gene matches: 3. The DNA for the CDR3 is TGCGCCAGCAGCCAAGGACAGGGGTCGGAGACCCAGTACTTC. This codes for CASSQGQGSETQYF.

In this sample, this clone turned up a few times. The chain links TRBV29-1 to TRBJ2-3; tentative D call: TRBD2 (6 bases). The V end was cut by 2 bases, the J end by 5 bases, with 8 bases between. This CDR3 is built from 12 residues. Per germline, CDR1 SQVTM and CDR2 ANQGSEA. CDR3 bases: TGCAGCGTTGAATCGGGGGAAGATACGCAGTATTTT. Amino acids: CSVESGEDTQYF.

CDR3 in amino acids: CAISPARGWPYEQYF. Written as DNA, the CDR3 is TGTGCCATCTCCCCGGCCCGGGGGTGGCCCTACGAGCAGTACTTC. The chain joins TRBV7-9 to TRBJ2-7; D is possibly TRBD2 (6 bases). The CDR3 is made up of 15 amino acids. CDR1 is SEHNR, CDR2 FQNEAQ, per germline (reference sequence). Trimming stripped 10 bases from V and 2 bases from J, with 21 bases between.

In this sample, this clone turned up a few times. The chain employs TRBV7-9 and TRBJ2-1; 9 positions agree with TRBD2. The CDR3 runs to 18 residues. The ends lost 5 bases at V and 8 bases at J; junction bases unmatched: 19. Germline values: CDR1 SEHNR, CDR2 FQNEAQ (reference sequence). The CDR3 DNA is TGTGCCAGCAGCCCCGGGTCTCTCAGGGCGGGAGGGCCGCATGAGCAGTTCTTC. It specifies CASSPGSLRAGGPHEQFF. Full variable domain (missing parts from reference TRBV7-9 and TRBJ2-1): DTGVSQNPRHKITKRGQNVTFRCDPISEHNRLYWYRQTLGQGPEFLTYFQNEAQLEKSRLLSDRFSAERPKGSFSTLEIQRTEQGDSAMYLCASSPGSLRAGGPHEQFFGPGTRLTVL.

The chain is built from TRBV30 and TRBJ2-1, with D possibly TRBD1 on 6 matching bases. The CDR3 is made up of 15 amino acids. Germline V gene lookup returns CDR1 GTSNPN and CDR2 SVGIG (reference sequence). V shed 6 bases and J shed 2 bases, with 17 bases lying between them. The DNA for the CDR3 is TGTGCCTGTACTTTCCCGGACAGTGCCTACAATGAGCAGTTCTTC. This gives the protein CACTFPDSAYNEQFF.

This clone turned up a few times. The rearrangement uses TRBV2 and TRBJ1-2; D not certain. Germline V CDR1 and CDR2: SNHLY, FYNNEI. CDR3 length: 15 amino acids. V was shortened by 4 bases and J by 0 bases, with 12 bases between the two germline ends. The CDR3 sequence is CASSVLTVANYGYTF. The CDR3 DNA is TGTGCCAGCAGTGTACTCACTGTAGCTAACTATGGCTACACCTTC.

This clone was seen a handful of times. V usage is TRBV5-1 and J usage is TRBJ2-1; a possible D gene is TRBD2 (5 bases). Germline V gene lookup returns CDR1 SGHRS and CDR2 YFSETQ. The ends were cut back, 0 bases at V and 9 bases at J, with 13 bases in the middle. The CDR3 totals 14 residues. Here the CDR3 reads CASSLESLAGEQFF. CDR3 bases: TGCGCCAGCAGCTTGGAATCCCTAGCCGGTGAGCAGTTCTTC.

The gene calls are TRBV28 and TRBJ2-7; the match to TRBD1 covers 7 bases. Germline V lookup: CDR1 MDHEN, CDR2 SYDVKM. This CDR3 is 13 amino acids long. The V segment lost 4 bases and the J segment 3 bases; nucleotides outside the gene matches: 3. In nucleotides, the CDR3 is TGTGCCAGCAGTTCGGACAGGATCTACGAGCAGTACTTC. This codes for CASSSDRIYEQYF.

This clone was seen more than once but under ten times. The chain links TRBV29-1 to TRBJ2-3; D may be TRBD2 (6 bases). CDR3 length: 12 amino acids. CDR1 SQVTM and CDR2 ANQGSEA come from the germline V gene. V was trimmed by 8 bases and J by 4 bases, leaving 13 bases between them. CDR3 nucleotides: TGCAGCTCCGGGAGTGGGGCAGATACGCAGTATTTT. Protein: CSSGSGADTQYF.

V usage is TRBV6-5 and J usage is TRBJ2-3; 7 positions agree with TRBD1. V shed 2 bases, J shed 0 bases, and the junction held 5 bases outside the gene matches. Per germline, CDR1 MNHEY and CDR2 SVGAGI. CDR3 length equals 16 residues. The CDR3 coding sequence is TGTGCCAGCAGTTACGGCACAGGGGAGAGCACAGATACGCAGTATTTT. Its translation: CASSYGTGESTDTQYF.

This chain connects TRBV7-2 to TRBJ2-7; D is uncertain. The V end lost 1 base, the J end lost 7 bases, and 11 bases lay between the germline ends. CDR3 size: 13 residues. Germline lookup yields CDR1 SGHTA and CDR2 FQGNSA. This CDR3 is CASSLESAVEQYF. As DNA, the CDR3 is TGTGCCAGCAGCTTAGAATCGGCAGTAGAGCAGTACTTC.

This clone was observed a handful of times. The CDR3 loop reads CATSREGYSNYGYTF. DNA of the CDR3: TGTGCCACCAGCAGAGAGGGTTATAGTAACTATGGCTACACCTTC. This sequence joins TRBV15 and TRBJ1-2; D gene ambiguous. CDR3 length: 15 residues. Trimming cost V 0 bases and J 1 base, with 9 bases left between them. Germline lookup yields CDR1 LNHNV and CDR2 YYDKDF (reference sequence).

The genes are TRBV11-3 and TRBJ2-1; 7 bases are shared with TRBD1. The ends lost 5 bases at V and 9 bases at J; junction bases unmatched: 10. Germline V gene sequence: CDR1 SGHNT, CDR2 YENEEA. CDR3 length: 14 amino acids. The CDR3 DNA is TGTGCCAGCAGCCCTCGGACAGGTCCGGGTGAGCAGTTCTTC. Protein sequence: CASSPRTGPGEQFF. The full variable domain, in which reference TRBV11-3 and TRBJ2-1 provide the parts outside the CDR3, is EAGVVQSPRYKIIEKKQPVAFWCNPISGHNTLYWYLQNLGQGPELLIRYENEEAVDDSQLPKDRFSAERLKGVDSTLKIQPAELGDSAVYLCASSPRTGPGEQFFGPGTRLTVL.

V and J are TRBV4-1 and TRBJ2-5, with D perhaps TRBD2 (7 bases). CDR1 is MGHRA, CDR2 YSYEKL, per germline. Trimming left V 2 bases short and J 3 bases short, with 16 bases between. The CDR3 contains 16 residues. CDR3 residues: CASSQPLGGGKETQYF. In nucleotides, the CDR3 is TGCGCCAGCAGCCAACCTTTGGGCGGGGGCAAAGAGACCCAGTACTTC.

The chain recombines TRBV28 with TRBJ2-3; D may match TRBD1 or TRBD2 (5 bases each). V was cut by 6 bases and J by 6 bases, with 16 bases left in between. The germline V gene encodes CDR1 MDHEN and CDR2 SYDVKM. CDR3 size: 14 residues. The CDR3 DNA is TGTGCCAGCAGCCCTCAGTTAGGGGAGGATACGCAGTATTTT. Encoded protein: CASSPQLGEDTQYF.